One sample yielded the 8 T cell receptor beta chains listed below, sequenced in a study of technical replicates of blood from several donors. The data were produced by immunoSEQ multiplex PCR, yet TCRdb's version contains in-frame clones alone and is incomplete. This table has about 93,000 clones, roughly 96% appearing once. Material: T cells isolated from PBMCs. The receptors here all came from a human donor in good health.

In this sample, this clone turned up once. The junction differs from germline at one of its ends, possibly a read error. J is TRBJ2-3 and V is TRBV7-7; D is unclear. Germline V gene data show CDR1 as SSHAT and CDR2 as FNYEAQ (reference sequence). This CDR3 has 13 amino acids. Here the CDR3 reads CASSTLGTDTQYF. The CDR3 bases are TGTGCTAGCAGCACTCTCGGCACAGATACGCAGTATTTT.

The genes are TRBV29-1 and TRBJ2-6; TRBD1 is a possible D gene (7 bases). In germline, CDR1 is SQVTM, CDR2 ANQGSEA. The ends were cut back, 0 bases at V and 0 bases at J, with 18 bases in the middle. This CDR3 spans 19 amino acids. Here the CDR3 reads CSVEDFRGVRNSGANVLTF. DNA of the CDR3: TGCAGCGTTGAAGATTTCAGGGGGGTCAGGAACTCTGGGGCCAACGTCCTGACTTTC.

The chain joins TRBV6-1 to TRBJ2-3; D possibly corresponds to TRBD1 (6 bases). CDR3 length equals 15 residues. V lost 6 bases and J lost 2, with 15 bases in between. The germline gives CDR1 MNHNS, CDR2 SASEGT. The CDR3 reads CASRGQPSHTDTQYF. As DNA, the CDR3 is TGTGCCAGCAGAGGACAGCCCTCACACACAGATACGCAGTATTTT.

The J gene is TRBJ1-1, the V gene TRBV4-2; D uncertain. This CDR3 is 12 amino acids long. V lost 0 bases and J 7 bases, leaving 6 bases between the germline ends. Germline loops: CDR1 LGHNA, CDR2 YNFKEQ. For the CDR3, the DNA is TGTGCCAGCAGCCAAGATCTAAATGAAGCTTTCTTT. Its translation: CASSQDLNEAFF.

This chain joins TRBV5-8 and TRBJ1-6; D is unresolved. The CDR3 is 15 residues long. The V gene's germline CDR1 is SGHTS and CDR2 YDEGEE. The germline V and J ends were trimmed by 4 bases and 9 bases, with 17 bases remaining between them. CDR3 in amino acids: CASSRPYLPGSPLHF. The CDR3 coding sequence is TGTGCCAGCAGCCGTCCCTACCTCCCCGGTTCACCCCTCCACTTT. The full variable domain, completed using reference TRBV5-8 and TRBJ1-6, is EAGVTQSPTHLIKTRGQQATLRCSPISGHTSVYWYQQALGLGLQFLLWYDEGEERNRGNFPPRFSGRQFPNYSSELNVNALELEDSALYLCASSRPYLPGSPLHFGNGTRLTVT.

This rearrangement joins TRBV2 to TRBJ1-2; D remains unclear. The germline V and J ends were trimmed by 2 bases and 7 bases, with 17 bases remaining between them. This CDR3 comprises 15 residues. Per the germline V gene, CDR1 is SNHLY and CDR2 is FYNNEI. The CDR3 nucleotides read TGTGCCAGCAGTGAATGGCCCGGCGCTTCGGGTGGCTACACCTTC. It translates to CASSEWPGASGGYTF.

CDR3 protein: CATKPTRDSKRETQYF. The CDR3 nucleotides read TGTGCCACTAAGCCGACTCGGGACAGCAAACGGGAGACCCAGTACTTC. The J gene is TRBJ2-5, the V gene TRBV11-3; TRBD1 matches 7 bases. Germline CDR1 SGHNT, CDR2 YENEEA. The CDR3 contains 16 residues. V gave up 10 bases and J gave up 5 bases; unmatched junction bases: 19.

The CDR3 protein is CASSFLLAGKLNEQFF. The CDR3 bases are TGTGCCAGCAGTTTCCTTCTAGCGGGGAAACTCAATGAGCAGTTCTTC. The chain uses TRBV27 and TRBJ2-1; the match to TRBD2 covers 9 bases. The CDR3 consists of 16 residues. Trimming cost V 3 bases and J 6 bases; bases outside gene matches: 9. Germline V gene data show CDR1 as MNHEY and CDR2 as SMNVEV (reference sequence).